A selection of T cell receptor beta chains follows, all from one sample in a study of T-cell memory formation after mild COVID-19. TCRdb reprocessed the 5' RACE reads with MiXCR, giving one entry per CDR3 protein. The sample carries tens of thousands of distinct CDR3 sequences, approximately 13% recorded once. What was sequenced was PBMCs or a T cell subset sorted from them (not recorded which). These receptors were obtained from an adult woman who had mild COVID-19 (a few samples of this study predate the infection). Cell type and time point are not known. Each CDR3 is given with its conserved first and last residue. A D gene is named only where the DNA matches it firmly. Clone size is shown for a subset of rows, as once, few, many or a class of expanded clone.

clone_size: .
v_call: TRBV7-2
d_call: .
j_call: TRBJ1-4
cdr3_nt: TGTGCCAGCAGCTTAGCCCGGTTTAATGAAAAACTGTTTTTT
cdr3_aa: CASSLARFNEKLFF

clone_size: .
v_call: TRBV6-5
d_call: .
j_call: TRBJ2-1
cdr3_nt: TGTGCCAGCAGGCTGACAACAGGCAATGAGCAGTTCTTC
cdr3_aa: CASRLTTGNEQFF

clone_size: few
v_call: TRBV5-5
d_call: TRBD1
j_call: TRBJ2-2
cdr3_nt: TGTGCCAGCAGCTTCAGGACAGGGCTCACCGGGGAGCTGTTTTTT
cdr3_aa: CASSFRTGLTGELFF

clone_size: .
v_call: TRBV15
d_call: TRBD1
j_call: TRBJ1-1
cdr3_nt: TGTGCCACCAGCGGTTTCCCCACCGGGACAGGGGGGGACACTGAAGCTTTCTTT
cdr3_aa: CATSGFPTGTGGDTEAFF

clone_size: few
v_call: TRBV5-1
d_call: .
j_call: TRBJ2-7
cdr3_nt: TGCGCCAGCAGCTTGGTTTTGGTTGGGGCCGCGAGCTCCTACGAGCAGTACTTC
cdr3_aa: CASSLVLVGAASSYEQYF

clone_size: .
v_call: TRBV7-9
d_call: .
j_call: TRBJ2-7
cdr3_nt: TGTGCCAGCAGCTTAGGTCCAGCCCCAGCCTACGAGCAGTACTTC
cdr3_aa: CASSLGPAPAYEQYF

clone_size: few
v_call: TRBV29-1
d_call: .
j_call: TRBJ2-7
cdr3_nt: TGCAGCGCAGATACAGGGTCCTACGAGCAGTACTTC
cdr3_aa: CSADTGSYEQYF

clone_size: .
v_call: TRBV7-8
d_call: .
j_call: TRBJ1-1
cdr3_nt: TGTGCCAGCAGCCCAGTAACAGGGTGGGTAGAGACTGAAGCTTTCTTT
cdr3_aa: CASSPVTGWVETEAFF

clone_size: .
v_call: TRBV24-1
d_call: TRBD2
j_call: TRBJ2-3
cdr3_nt: TGTGCCACCAGTGATTTCGGGACTAGCGGGACAAAACGCACAGATACGCAGTATTTT
cdr3_aa: CATSDFGTSGTKRTDTQYF

clone_size: many
v_call: TRBV7-9
d_call: TRBD2
j_call: TRBJ2-3
cdr3_nt: TGTGCCAGCAGCCCAGCGGGGGATATGACGCAGTATTTT
cdr3_aa: CASSPAGDMTQYF

clone_size: few
v_call: TRBV12-3/TRBV12-4
d_call: .
j_call: TRBJ2-7
cdr3_nt: TGTGCCAGCAGTCCGGACCCCGACGAGCAGTACTTC
cdr3_aa: CASSPDPDEQYF

clone_size: .
v_call: TRBV15
d_call: TRBD2
j_call: TRBJ2-1
cdr3_nt: TGTGCCACCAGCAGAGATCGGCCTAGCGGGGCCTACAATGAGCAGTTCTTC
cdr3_aa: CATSRDRPSGAYNEQFF

clone_size: few
v_call: TRBV6-2/TRBV6-3
d_call: TRBD2
j_call: TRBJ2-2
cdr3_nt: TGTGCCAGCAGTTACTCTAAAGCGGGAGGTAACACCGGGGAGCTGTTTTTT
cdr3_aa: CASSYSKAGGNTGELFF

clone_size: few
v_call: TRBV2
d_call: .
j_call: TRBJ2-7
cdr3_nt: TGTGCCAGCAGTGGGCCGACGGACGTTAGCTCCTACGAGCAGTACTTC
cdr3_aa: CASSGPTDVSSYEQYF

clone_size: few
v_call: TRBV12-3/TRBV12-4
d_call: .
j_call: TRBJ1-2
cdr3_nt: TGTGCCAGCAGTCTTCGACAGAACCCTTATGGCTACACCTTC
cdr3_aa: CASSLRQNPYGYTF

clone_size: .
v_call: TRBV20-1
d_call: TRBD2
j_call: TRBJ2-7
cdr3_nt: TGCAGTGCTAGAGATTCGACTAGCGGGACGTACGAGCAGTACTTC
cdr3_aa: CSARDSTSGTYEQYF

clone_size: few
v_call: TRBV29-1
d_call: TRBD1
j_call: TRBJ2-2
cdr3_nt: TGCAGCGTTCGACCACCGGGACAGGGGGACACCGGGGAGCTGTTTTTT
cdr3_aa: CSVRPPGQGDTGELFF

clone_size: .
v_call: TRBV6-5
d_call: .
j_call: TRBJ1-1
cdr3_nt: TGTGCCAGCAGATCACAGGCGCCCAAAGCTTTCTTT
cdr3_aa: CASRSQAPKAFF

clone_size: few
v_call: TRBV7-9
d_call: .
j_call: TRBJ2-1
cdr3_nt: TGTGCCAGCGGGGGCAGGGTGCGCGATGAGCAGTTCTTC
cdr3_aa: CASGGRVRDEQFF

clone_size: few
v_call: TRBV11-2
d_call: TRBD2
j_call: TRBJ2-1
cdr3_nt: TGTGCCAGCAGCTCCCCTATGTGGGGGGGGAGCTCCTACAATGAGCAGTTCTTC
cdr3_aa: CASSSPMWGGSSYNEQFF

clone_size: few
v_call: TRBV9
d_call: .
j_call: TRBJ2-3
cdr3_nt: TGTGCCAGCAGCGTAGGAGGCTACACAGATACGCAGTATTTT
cdr3_aa: CASSVGGYTDTQYF

clone_size: few
v_call: TRBV7-9
d_call: TRBD1
j_call: TRBJ1-1
cdr3_nt: TGTGCCAGCAGCGGGGACAGGTTTGAAGCTTTCTTT
cdr3_aa: CASSGDRFEAFF

clone_size: .
v_call: TRBV15
d_call: .
j_call: TRBJ2-5
cdr3_nt: TGTGCCACCAGCAGGCGAGGAACTACAGGAGAGACCAAGTACTTC
cdr3_aa: CATSRRGTTGETKYF

clone_size: .
v_call: TRBV7-9
d_call: TRBD2
j_call: TRBJ2-1
cdr3_nt: TGTGCCAGCAGCTTAGTATTAGCGGGGCACAATGAGCAGTTCTTC
cdr3_aa: CASSLVLAGHNEQFF

clone_size: many
v_call: TRBV5-1
d_call: TRBD1
j_call: TRBJ2-1
cdr3_nt: TGCGCCAGCAGCTTGGGGGACAGGCCTCCCAATGAGCAGTTCTTC
cdr3_aa: CASSLGDRPPNEQFF

clone_size: .
v_call: TRBV12-3/TRBV12-4
d_call: TRBD1
j_call: TRBJ1-2
cdr3_nt: TGTGCCAGCAGTCTTTTGGACAGGGGAAATAATGGCTACACCTTC
cdr3_aa: CASSLLDRGNNGYTF

clone_size: .
v_call: TRBV9
d_call: .
j_call: TRBJ2-7
cdr3_nt: TGTGCCAGCAGCGTAGAGTCAGGTTCCTACGAGCAGTACTTC
cdr3_aa: CASSVESGSYEQYF

clone_size: once
v_call: TRBV12-3/TRBV12-4
d_call: .
j_call: TRBJ1-2
cdr3_nt: TGTGCCAGCAGTTTAATAGGTGACGGGCCAAACTATGGCTACACCTTC
cdr3_aa: CASSLIGDGPNYGYTF

clone_size: many
v_call: TRBV20-1
d_call: .
j_call: TRBJ2-4
cdr3_nt: TGCAGTGCTACAACCTTCAGGGGCAAAAACATTCAGTACTTC
cdr3_aa: CSATTFRGKNIQYF

clone_size: many
v_call: TRBV20-1
d_call: TRBD1
j_call: TRBJ1-1
cdr3_nt: TGCAGTGCTAGGGACAGGGGCCACACTGAAGCTTTCTTT
cdr3_aa: CSARDRGHTEAFF

clone_size: few
v_call: TRBV7-2
d_call: .
j_call: TRBJ2-7
cdr3_nt: TGTGCCAGCAGCTTCCAGGGATACGAGCAGTACTTC
cdr3_aa: CASSFQGYEQYF

clone_size: few
v_call: TRBV11-3
d_call: .
j_call: TRBJ2-5
cdr3_nt: TGTGCCAGCAGCTCGGGTAGCGGCAGCCAAGAGACCCAGTACTTC
cdr3_aa: CASSSGSGSQETQYF

clone_size: .
v_call: TRBV5-1
d_call: .
j_call: TRBJ2-1
cdr3_nt: TGCGCCAGCAGCCCCGAGGGATACAATGAGCAGTTCTTC
cdr3_aa: CASSPEGYNEQFF

clone_size: .
v_call: TRBV29-1
d_call: .
j_call: TRBJ2-7
cdr3_nt: TGCAGCGTTGAATGGGGGGCCGGGGACGAGCAGTACTTC
cdr3_aa: CSVEWGAGDEQYF

clone_size: many
v_call: TRBV20-1
d_call: TRBD2
j_call: TRBJ2-3
cdr3_nt: TGCAGTGCTAGAGATCCGGACAGCGGGAGGATGTCAGATACGCAGTATTTT
cdr3_aa: CSARDPDSGRMSDTQYF

clone_size: many
v_call: TRBV7-9
d_call: TRBD2
j_call: TRBJ2-1
cdr3_nt: TGTGCCAGCAGCCCTCCCCTAGCGGGAGGGCCGACATACAATGAGCAGTTCTTC
cdr3_aa: CASSPPLAGGPTYNEQFF